Each of the 17 T cell receptor beta chains below was sequenced from the same sample in a study of yellow fever vaccine responses in identical twins. Each CDR3 protein is one row after TCRdb ran MiXCR on the RT-PCR reads. Among roughly 6,900 distinct CDR3 sequences listed, around 84% were seen once. The sequences come from T cells from blood (PBMCs), unsorted or a sorted subset (not recorded which), collected before or after yellow fever vaccination (not recorded which). The receptor set was obtained from a woman aged 18-29 years who received the yellow fever vaccine.

CDR3 sequence: CSVASSGAAEQYF. The CDR3 region has the DNA TGCAGCGTTGCTTCGTCGGGGGCGGCCGAGCAGTACTTC. The gene calls are TRBV29-1 and TRBJ2-7; D possibly uses TRBD1 or TRBD2 (6 bases each). This CDR3 region has 13 residues. The germline V gene has CDR1 SQVTM and CDR2 ANQGSEA. The ends were cut back, 4 bases at V and 6 bases at J, with 16 bases in the middle.

The chain joins TRBV6-2 or TRBV6-3 to TRBJ2-1; 13 nucleotides align to TRBD2. The CDR3 sequence is 13 residues long. Trimming removed 6 bases from V and 10 bases from J; junction bases left unmatched: 3. CDR1 and CDR2 from the germline V gene are MNHEY and SVGEGT. The chain's CDR3 is CASSRTSGREQFF. In DNA form, the CDR3 reads TGTGCCAGCAGCCGGACTAGCGGGAGAGAGCAGTTCTTC.

This clonotype was observed once. The chain couples TRBV11-1 to TRBJ1-2; D uncertain. This CDR3 is 13 amino acids long. Germline lookup yields CDR1 SGHAT and CDR2 FQDESV (reference sequence). V was cut by 6 bases and J by 4 bases, with 12 bases left in between. CDR3 nucleotide sequence: TGTGCCAGCAGTCCACAAGGCTCCTATGGCTACACCTTC. It yields the protein CASSPQGSYGYTF.

This clonotype was recorded a few times. The J gene is TRBJ2-1, the V gene TRBV29-1; TRBD2 matches 7 bases. The V segment lost 2 bases and the J segment 5 bases; nucleotides outside the gene matches: 3. The CDR3 consists of 13 residues. The germline gives CDR1 SQVTM, CDR2 ANQGSEA. CDR3 sequence reads: CSVESGINNEQFF. The CDR3 bases are TGCAGCGTTGAAAGCGGGATTAACAATGAGCAGTTCTTC.

This clonotype was picked up one time. The chain carries TRBV7-3 and TRBJ2-1; D remains ambiguous. Germline V lookup: CDR1 SGHTA, CDR2 FQGTGA. V lost 0 bases, J lost 6 bases, and 6 bases lay in between. The CDR3 covers 13 residues. The CDR3: CASSLTSRNEQFF. The CDR3 nucleotides are TGTGCCAGCAGCTTAACTAGCCGCAATGAGCAGTTCTTC.

A note on this clonotype: No DNA is shown, since the ends of the CDR3 on it are uncertain; the CDR3 is the one TCRdb lists. The V call is TRBV7-4, the J call TRBJ2-2. Germline CDR1 is SGHVT and CDR2 is SQSDAQ. The CDR3 sequence runs 15 residues, both termini included. This chain's CDR3 is CASSLVAGTPGSCFF.

The chain carries TRBV3-1 and TRBJ2-7; no firm D call. This CDR3 is 19 amino acids long. The germline gives CDR1 LGHDT, CDR2 YNNKEL (reference sequence). V lost 0 bases to trimming and J lost 5 bases, with 26 bases between them. CDR3 sequence: CASSQDPPLRVLGKNEQYF. As DNA, the CDR3 is TGTGCCAGCAGCCAAGACCCCCCCCTAAGGGTCTTAGGTAAGAACGAGCAGTACTTC.

This clonotype was seen a single time. This chain connects TRBV29-1 to TRBJ2-1; possible D gene TRBD2, 5 bases. This CDR3 region has 14 residues. Trimming stripped 1 base from V and 7 bases from J, with 14 bases between. Germline V gene sequence: CDR1 SQVTM, CDR2 ANQGSEA. CDR3: CSVEGAGKSNEQFF. CDR3 nucleotide sequence: TGCAGCGTTGAAGGGGCCGGGAAATCAAATGAGCAGTTCTTC.

This chain connects TRBV7-3 to TRBJ1-5; D remains ambiguous. The V gene lost 4 bases and the J gene lost 4 bases, with 8 bases spanning the gap. This CDR3 has 13 amino acids. Germline CDR1 and CDR2: SGHTA and FQGTGA. CDR3: CASSSDINQPQHF. CDR3 DNA sequence: TGTGCCAGCAGCTCCGACATAAATCAGCCCCAGCATTTT.

This CDR3 is CASSLAGNQPQHF. In nucleotides, the CDR3 is TGTGCCAGCAGCCTCGCAGGGAATCAGCCCCAGCATTTT. The chain couples TRBV14 to TRBJ1-5; D is possibly TRBD1 (5 bases). Germline V CDR1 and CDR2: SGHDN, FVKESK. Trimming pared 4 bases from V and 4 bases from J, leaving 8 bases between. The CDR3 has 13 amino acids.

V usage is TRBV28 and J usage is TRBJ1-6; no firm D call. The CDR3 is 12 residues long. Between the trimmed V and J ends, which lost 4 bases and 7 bases, there was a span of 5 bases. The V gene's germline CDR1 is MDHEN and CDR2 SYDVKM. CDR3 protein: CASSSGNSPLHF. CDR3 DNA: TGTGCCAGCAGTTCGGGGAATTCACCCCTCCACTTT.

As concerns this clonotype: Its ends do not fully match the called genes, so a read error is possible. DNA of the CDR3: TGTGTCAGCCAAAGGGACAGGGTTACCTACGAGCAGTACTTC. This encodes CVSQRDRVTYEQYF. The chain links TRBV2 to TRBJ2-7, with 9 nucleotides matching TRBD1. In germline, CDR1 is SNHLY, CDR2 FYNNEI. The CDR3 covers 14 residues.

This rearrangement joins TRBV4-2 to TRBJ2-7; no definite D call. V lost 1 base to trimming and J lost 2 bases, with 12 bases between them. The CDR3 contains 15 residues. From germline, CDR1 is LGHNA and CDR2 YNFKEQ. CDR3 coding DNA: TGTGCCAGCAGCCAAGGTCGCCCACCAACCTACGAGCAGTACTTC. Protein sequence: CASSQGRPPTYEQYF.

This CDR3 is CASSWGQVYEQYF. The CDR3 bases are TGTGCCAGCAGCTGGGGACAGGTCTACGAGCAGTACTTC. The chain has TRBV7-9 and TRBJ2-7; 8 nucleotides agree with TRBD1. The V segment lost 4 bases and the J segment 3 bases; nucleotides outside the gene matches: 2. CDR1 is SEHNR and CDR2 is FQNEAQ in the germline V gene (reference sequence). This CDR3 is built from 13 residues.

This sequence joins TRBV12-3 or TRBV12-4 and TRBJ2-7, with D unclear. Trimming left V 7 bases short and J 3 bases short, with 13 bases between. This CDR3 spans 13 amino acids. The CDR3 region is CASTKSDFYEQYF. CDR3 DNA: TGTGCCAGCACTAAGAGTGACTTCTACGAGCAGTACTTC.

V is TRBV25-1 and J is TRBJ2-1; D may be TRBD2 (5 bases). Trimming took off 7 bases at V and 7 bases at J, with 8 bases between the two ends. Germline V CDR1 and CDR2: MGHDK, SYGVNS. CDR3 length: 11 residues. The CDR3 loop reads CASTGFNEQFF. The CDR3 DNA follows: TGTGCCAGCACGGGATTTAATGAGCAGTTCTTC.

The chain joins TRBV5-1 to TRBJ2-2; TRBD1 is a possible D gene (5 bases). CDR3 length equals 12 residues. Trimming removed 4 bases at V and 7 bases at J, with 8 bases between. The V gene's germline CDR1 is SGHRS and CDR2 YFSETQ. CDR3 sequence (DNA): TGCGCCAGCAGCCAGGGTTTCGGGGAGCTGTTTTTT. This translates into CASSQGFGELFF. Together with reference TRBV5-1 and TRBJ2-2, the CDR3 gives the full variable domain: KAGVTQTPRYLIKTRGQQVTLSCSPISGHRSVSWYQQTPGQGLQFLFEYFSETQRNKGNFPGRFSGRQFSNSRSEMNVSTLELGDSALYLCASSQGFGELFFGEGSRLTVL.